The 29 T cell receptor beta chains given below trace back to one sample, sequenced in a study of blood T cell repertoires in COVID-19. TCRdb's copy holds only in-frame clones and misses some; the assay was immunoSEQ multiplex PCR. The sample shows about 240,000 clones, 87% of them seen only once. Sequenced input: peripheral blood. These receptors all stem from a man in his 60s who had recovered from COVID-19.

This chain connects TRBV9 to TRBJ2-1; D unclear. The CDR3 length is 15 residues. V dropped 2 bases and J dropped 4 bases, with 13 bases sitting between them. Germline V lookup: CDR1 SGDLS, CDR2 YYNGEE. CDR3 sequence reads: CASSVSYRLYNEQFF. As DNA, the CDR3 is TGTGCCAGCAGCGTTAGTTACAGATTATACAATGAGCAGTTCTTC.

This clone was observed a few times. The chain recombines TRBV7-9 with TRBJ1-3; no firm D call. The CDR3 is made up of 15 amino acids. Trimming took off 5 bases at V and 0 bases at J, with 11 bases between the two ends. Germline CDR1 is SEHNR and CDR2 is FQNEAQ (reference sequence). The CDR3 loop is CASSPLALSGNTIYF. As DNA, the CDR3 is TGTGCCAGCAGCCCCCTCGCGCTCTCTGGAAACACCATATATTTT.

The CDR3 here is CASSERRGGASNQPQHF. CDR3 DNA sequence: TGTGCCAGCAGTGAACGCCGAGGGGGGGCCAGCAATCAGCCCCAGCATTTT. The chain carries TRBV6-1 and TRBJ1-5; D perhaps matches TRBD1 (6 bases). Trimming removed 2 bases from V and 1 base from J, with 15 bases in between. Germline loops: CDR1 MNHNS, CDR2 SASEGT. There are 17 residues in the CDR3.

V gene TRBV30 combines with J gene TRBJ1-2; 7 bases are a match to TRBD1. Germline CDR1 reads GTSNPN; CDR2 reads SVGIG (reference sequence). The CDR3 loop spans 13 amino acids. After removal of 8 bases from V and 3 bases from J, the junction contained 9 bases not matched to a gene. CDR3 nucleotide sequence: TGTGCCGGCACGACAGGGAGTGACTATGGCTACACCTTC. This gives the protein CAGTTGSDYGYTF.

The chain combines TRBV5-1 with TRBJ2-1; 8 bases match TRBD2. The CDR3 is 17 residues long. J was trimmed by 0 bases and V by 2 bases; bases with no gene match: 7. Germline V lookup: CDR1 SGHRS, CDR2 YFSETQ. CDR3 in amino acids: CASSLNSGASSYNEQFF. Here the CDR3 DNA reads TGCGCCAGCAGCTTAAATAGCGGGGCAAGCTCCTACAATGAGCAGTTCTTC.

The chain links TRBV5-5 to TRBJ1-2; TRBD1 is a possible D gene (6 bases). Trimming cost V 4 bases and J 1 base, with 17 bases left between them. The CDR3 is made up of 16 amino acids. Germline assignment: CDR1 SGHKS and CDR2 YYEKEE (reference sequence). The CDR3: CASSAVTGLRNYGYTF. The CDR3 coding sequence is TGTGCCAGCAGCGCCGTGACAGGTCTCCGTAACTATGGCTACACCTTC.

This chain uses TRBV6-2 or TRBV6-3 with TRBJ1-5; D is possibly TRBD1 (5 bases). Germline values: CDR1 MNHEY, CDR2 SVGEGT. Between the trimmed V and J ends, which lost 5 bases and 5 bases, there was a span of 16 bases. This CDR3 contains 15 residues. CDR3 region: CASSTRRGGDQPQHF. CDR3 in DNA: TGTGCCAGCAGTACCCGTCGGGGGGGGGATCAGCCCCAGCATTTT.

The CDR3 DNA follows: TGCAGTGCAGCAGGGCGGGATACGCAGTATTTT. It is translated as CSAAGRDTQYF. V is TRBV20-1 and J is TRBJ2-3; D may be TRBD1 (5 bases). V lost 6 bases and J lost 6, with 10 bases in between. The CDR3 sequence is 11 residues long. In germline, CDR1 is DFQATT, CDR2 SNEGSKA (reference sequence).

The CDR3 DNA is TGTGCCAGCAGCCAAGGAGCGGCCTACTCCTACGAGCAGTACGTC. This translates into CASSQGAAYSYEQYV. The chain uses TRBV7-9 and TRBJ2-7; D may be TRBD2 (5 bases). Germline-derived CDR1 and CDR2 are SEHNR and FQNEAQ (reference sequence). CDR3 length: 15 residues. The ends were cut back, 5 bases at V and 0 bases at J, with 14 bases in the middle.

The CDR3 DNA reads TGTGCCAGCAGTGACTGGGACAGGGGGTTACCTGGGGCCAACGTCCTGACTTTC. Residues: CASSDWDRGLPGANVLTF. The V and J genes are TRBV6-1 and TRBJ2-6, with 11 nucleotides matching TRBD1. Per the germline V gene, CDR1 is MNHNS and CDR2 is SASEGT. The CDR3 is 18 residues long. The V gene end was trimmed by 3 bases and the J gene end by 2 bases; junction bases not matched to a gene: 6.

The rearrangement uses TRBV7-9 and TRBJ2-3; 12 nucleotides align to TRBD2. This CDR3 is built from 16 residues. In germline, CDR1 is SEHNR, CDR2 FQNEAQ (reference sequence). The trim removed 3 bases at V and 6 bases at J, leaving 7 bases unmatched. In DNA, the CDR3 is TGTGCCAGCAGCTTGGCTAGCGGGGGGGCCTTTGATACGCAGTATTTT. Translated: CASSLASGGAFDTQYF.

On this clone: The same CDR3 also results from other DNA sequences found in this sample. The V gene is TRBV5-1, the J gene TRBJ1-5, with 9 bases lining up with TRBD1. J was trimmed by 4 bases and V by 3 bases; bases with no gene match: 2. This CDR3 spans 14 amino acids. Germline CDR1 and CDR2: SGHRS and YFSETQ. The CDR3 region is CASSSGQGNQPQHF. Written as DNA, the CDR3 is TGCGCCAGCAGCTCGGGACAGGGAAATCAGCCCCAGCATTTT.

The V gene is TRBV6-1, the J gene TRBJ2-2; D is unclear. CDR1 and CDR2 (germline): MNHNS, SASEGT. CDR3 length equals 14 residues. The germline V and J ends were trimmed by 2 bases and 2 bases, with 6 bases remaining between them. The CDR3 DNA reads TGTGCCAGCAGTGAAACTTATAACACCGGGGAGCTGTTTTTT. Protein product: CASSETYNTGELFF.

The chain has TRBV27 and TRBJ2-1; 7 bases match TRBD1. The CDR3 has 13 amino acids. V gave up 2 bases and J gave up 6 bases; unmatched junction bases: 1. The germline V gene encodes CDR1 MNHEY and CDR2 SMNVEV (reference sequence). This CDR3 reads CASSLDRVNEQFF. CDR3 nucleotides: TGTGCCAGCAGTTTAGACAGGGTCAATGAGCAGTTCTTC.

The chain recombines TRBV30 with TRBJ1-3; D remains unclear. CDR1 and CDR2 from the germline V gene are GTSNPN and SVGIG (reference sequence). Trimming cost V 3 bases and J 0 bases, with 18 bases left between them. The CDR3 totals 17 residues. The CDR3 DNA is TGTGCCTGGAGATACACTCACGGGAGGTCCTCTGGAAACACCATATATTTT. Translating it yields CAWRYTHGRSSGNTIYF.

The chain links TRBV23-1 to TRBJ1-2; D is undetermined. TRBV23-1 is an open reading frame, and its role is uncertain. V dropped 6 bases and J dropped 3 bases, with 11 bases sitting between them. This CDR3 is 13 amino acids long. CDR3 sequence reads: CASRPVNDYGYTF. CDR3 coding DNA: TGCGCCAGCAGGCCAGTAAACGACTATGGCTACACCTTC.

The V and J genes are TRBV5-4 and TRBJ2-7, with D unresolved. The V gene's germline CDR1 is SGHNT and CDR2 YYREEE (reference sequence). The V end was cut by 1 base, the J end by 6 bases, with 17 bases between. The CDR3 length is 15 residues. The CDR3 here is CASSLPEQPPLEQYF. The DNA of the CDR3 is TGTGCCAGCAGCTTGCCTGAACAGCCCCCTCTCGAGCAGTACTTC.

This clone turned up a few times. The CDR3 loop is CASSLWTAPSGNTIYF. Here the CDR3 DNA reads TGTGCCAGCAGCCTTTGGACAGCCCCCTCGGGAAACACCATATATTTT. V and J are TRBV4-2 and TRBJ1-3; possible D gene TRBD1, 6 bases. The V end was cut by 4 bases, the J end by 4 bases, with 17 bases between. The CDR3 is 16 amino acids. Looked up from germline, CDR1 is LGHNA and CDR2 is YNFKEQ.

V is TRBV13 and J is TRBJ2-7, with 9 bases fitting TRBD1. Germline V gene data show CDR1 as PRHDT and CDR2 as FYEKMQ (reference sequence). Trimming removed 3 bases from V and 2 bases from J; junction bases left unmatched: 8. This CDR3 comprises 16 residues. The CDR3 region has the DNA TGTGCCAGCAGCTTGTTGCCGGGACAGGGCGCCTACGAGCAGTACTTC. Protein: CASSLLPGQGAYEQYF.

The chain carries TRBV30 and TRBJ2-2; perhaps TRBD1 as D (6 bases). V gave up 0 bases and J gave up 6 bases, with 17 bases separating them. This CDR3 has 16 residues. Germline V lookup: CDR1 GTSNPN, CDR2 SVGIG (reference sequence). In DNA form, the CDR3 reads TGTGCCTGGAGTGTATGGGGGCGGGCGAGTGCCGGGGAGCTGTTTTTT. Its protein is CAWSVWGRASAGELFF.

V gene TRBV2 combines with J gene TRBJ2-3; 10 nucleotides match TRBD1. The germline V gene encodes CDR1 SNHLY and CDR2 FYNNEI. V shed 4 bases and J 3 bases; nucleotides not matched to a gene: 7. The CDR3 spans 16 residues. The CDR3 DNA sequence: TGTGCCAGCAGTGGAGTTCAGGGACAGGGGACAGATACGCAGTATTTT. Protein product: CASSGVQGQGTDTQYF. The full variable domain, its missing parts supplied by reference TRBV2 and TRBJ2-3, is EPEVTQTPSHQVTQMGQEVILRCVPISNHLYFYWYRQILGQKVEFLVSFYNNEISEKSEIFDDQFSVERPDGSNFTLKIRSTKLEDSAMYFCASSGVQGQGTDTQYFGPGTRLTVL.

This sequence joins TRBV7-9 and TRBJ1-2; the D is unclear. Trimming left V 6 bases short and J 0 bases short, with 20 bases between. The CDR3 is made up of 17 amino acids. Germline CDR1 is SEHNR and CDR2 is FQNEAQ (reference sequence). This CDR3 reads CASSYRSPTSSNYGYTF. CDR3 DNA: TGTGCCAGCAGTTATAGAAGCCCGACAAGTTCTAACTATGGCTACACCTTC.

This rearrangement joins TRBV24-1 to TRBJ1-2, with 9 bases fitting TRBD1. J lost 5 bases, V lost 3 bases, and 9 bases had no gene match. Germline CDR1 KGHDR, CDR2 SFDVKD. The length of the CDR3 is 16 residues. The CDR3 region is CATSDPPGQGTYGYTF. In DNA form, the CDR3 reads TGTGCCACCAGTGATCCACCGGGACAGGGAACTTATGGCTACACCTTC.

CDR3 protein: CASSLRGVNTEAFF. The CDR3 DNA follows: TGCGCCAGCAGCTTGCGAGGAGTGAACACTGAAGCTTTCTTT. The chain carries TRBV5-1 and TRBJ1-1, with D hard to call. CDR1 is SGHRS and CDR2 is YFSETQ in the germline V gene. The V end lost 1 base, the J end lost 0 bases, and 7 bases lay between the germline ends. The CDR3 contains 14 residues.

V gene TRBV5-1 combines with J gene TRBJ2-7; D gene ambiguous. V was pared by 0 bases and J by 6 bases, with 4 bases between. Germline-derived CDR1 and CDR2 are SGHRS and YFSETQ. The CDR3 extends over 11 amino acids. The CDR3 DNA sequence: TGCGCCAGCAGCTTGGCCTCCGAGCAGTACTTC. Protein product: CASSLASEQYF.

The V gene is TRBV6-1, the J gene TRBJ1-5, with D tentatively TRBD1 (5 bases). This CDR3 is 16 amino acids long. The germline V gene encodes CDR1 MNHNS and CDR2 SASEGT. V lost 1 base to trimming and J lost 0 bases, with 10 bases between them. The CDR3, as DNA: TGTGCCAGCAGTGAAGAATCCGGGGGTAGCAATCAGCCCCAGCATTTT. It encodes CASSEESGGSNQPQHF.

This sequence joins TRBV28 and TRBJ1-4; 8 nucleotides match TRBD1. There are 14 residues in the CDR3. The V gene's germline CDR1 is MDHEN and CDR2 SYDVKM. With V trimmed by 5 bases and J by 7 bases, 6 bases remained unmatched. CDR3 nucleotides: TGTGCCAGCAGTGGAGGACAGGGAGGTGAAAAACTGTTTTTT. Residues: CASSGGQGGEKLFF.

This chain links TRBV25-1 with TRBJ2-2; no clear D. Between the trimmed V and J ends, which lost 6 bases and 3 bases, there was a span of 5 bases. The CDR3 has 12 residues. Germline-derived CDR1 and CDR2 are MGHDK and SYGVNS. The DNA for the CDR3 is TGTGCCAGCAGACGAGACACCGGGGAGCTGTTTTTT. It codes for CASRRDTGELFF.

Note on this clone: The same CDR3 also results from other DNA sequences found in this sample. The gene calls are TRBV5-6 and TRBJ1-5; TRBD1 agrees at 10 bases. The CDR3 runs to 17 residues. The V and J ends lost 3 bases and 9 bases, in that order; junction bases with no gene match: 15. CDR1 and CDR2 from the germline V gene are SGHDT and YYEEEE. As DNA, the CDR3 is TGTGCCAGCAGCTACCTCGGGGGACAGGGGTCAGGGCCGCCCCAGCATTTT. Protein: CASSYLGGQGSGPPQHF.